This T cell receptor beta chain was sequenced during a study of blood T cells in healthy people across ages. Study context: About one barcoded beta molecule was captured per two T cells (by template switching).

This clonotype has a handful of counts. As yet, its antigen is unknown. Overall study findings and caveats: Roughly linear declines in TCR beta diversity per million T cells occurred with age. The study found more naive CD4+ cells and higher diversity in long-lived than aged donors.

Sample-barcoded 5' priming and a J-beta primer mix drove a second PCR of about 6 to 11 cycles. Each cDNA molecule carried a tag from a template-switch adaptor that contained 12 random nucleotides. TCRdb re-called the 5' RACE reads with MiXCR, one entry per CDR3 protein. The sample has approximately 1,100,000 distinct CDR3 sequences; around 45% are singletons. There are 14 residues in the CDR3. The V gene end was trimmed by 4 bases and the J gene end by 6 bases; junction bases not matched to a gene: 6. Germline lookup yields CDR1 LGHDT and CDR2 YNNKEL (reference sequence). The V gene is TRBV3-1, the J gene TRBJ2-4, with 7 bases matching TRBD1. Specimen: blood. The origin of this receptor is an older woman in good health. This chain's CDR3 is CASSRATGSNIQYF. The CDR3 nucleotides are TGTGCCAGCAGCCGAGCGACAGGGTCAAACATTCAGTACTTC.